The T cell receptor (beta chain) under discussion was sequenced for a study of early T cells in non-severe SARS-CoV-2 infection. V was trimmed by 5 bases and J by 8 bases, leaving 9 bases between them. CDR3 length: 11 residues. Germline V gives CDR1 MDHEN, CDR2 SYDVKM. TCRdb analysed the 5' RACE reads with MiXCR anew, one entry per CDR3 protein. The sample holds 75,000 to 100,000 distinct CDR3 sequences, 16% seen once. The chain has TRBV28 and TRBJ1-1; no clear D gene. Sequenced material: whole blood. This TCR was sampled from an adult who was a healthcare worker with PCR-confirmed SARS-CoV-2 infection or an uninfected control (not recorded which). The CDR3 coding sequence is TGTGCCAGCAGTGAGGTTTCCGAAGCTTTCTTT. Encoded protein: CASSEVSEAFF.